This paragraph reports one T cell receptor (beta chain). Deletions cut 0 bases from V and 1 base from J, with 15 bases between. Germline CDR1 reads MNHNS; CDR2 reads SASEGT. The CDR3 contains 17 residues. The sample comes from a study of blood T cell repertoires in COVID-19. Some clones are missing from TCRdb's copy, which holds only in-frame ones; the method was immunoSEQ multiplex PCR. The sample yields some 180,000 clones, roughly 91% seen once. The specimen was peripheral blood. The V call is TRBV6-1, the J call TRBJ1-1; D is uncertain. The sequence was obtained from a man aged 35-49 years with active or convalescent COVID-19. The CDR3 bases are TGTGCCAGCAGTGAAGCCCCGTTTATAGTCCAGAACACTGAAGCTTTCTTT. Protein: CASSEAPFIVQNTEAFF.